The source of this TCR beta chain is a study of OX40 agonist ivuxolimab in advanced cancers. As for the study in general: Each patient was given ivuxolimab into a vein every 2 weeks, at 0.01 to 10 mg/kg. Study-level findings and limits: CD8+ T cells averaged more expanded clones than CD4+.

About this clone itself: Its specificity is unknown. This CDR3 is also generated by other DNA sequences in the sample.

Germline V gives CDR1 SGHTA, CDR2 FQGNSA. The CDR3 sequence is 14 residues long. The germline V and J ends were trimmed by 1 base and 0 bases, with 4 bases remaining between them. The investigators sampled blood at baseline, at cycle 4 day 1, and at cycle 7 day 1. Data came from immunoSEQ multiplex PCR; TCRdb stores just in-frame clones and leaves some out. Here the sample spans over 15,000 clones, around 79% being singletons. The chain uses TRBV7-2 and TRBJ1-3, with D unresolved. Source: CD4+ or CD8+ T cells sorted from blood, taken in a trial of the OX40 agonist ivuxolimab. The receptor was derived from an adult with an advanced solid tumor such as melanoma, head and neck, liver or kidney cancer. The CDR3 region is CASSLGISGNTIYF. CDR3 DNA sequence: TGTGCCAGCAGCTTAGGGATCTCTGGAAACACCATATATTTT.